This T cell receptor (beta chain) is from a study of blood T cell repertoires in COVID-19. In the study overall: The United States, Italy and Spain were the sources of the acute and convalescent COVID-19 samples.

Profiled with immunoSEQ multiplex PCR; TCRdb holds only in-frame clones, not every one. The sample includes roughly 260,000 clones, 82% of them seen just once. V was pared by 1 base and J by 4 bases, with 5 bases of the junction left unmatched. Germline assignment: CDR1 GTSNPN and CDR2 SVGIG (reference sequence). The CDR3 totals 15 residues. V is TRBV30 and J is TRBJ2-5; 11 nucleotides align to TRBD2. Sequenced sample: peripheral blood. The clonotype was recovered from a woman aged 70 to 79 with acute or convalescent COVID-19. The CDR3 is CAWSGGLAGGETQYF. The CDR3 nucleotides are TGTGCCTGGAGTGGTGGGCTAGCGGGGGGAGAGACCCAGTACTTC.